These T cell receptor beta chains were read from a single sample in a study of identifying expanded T cells in peripheral blood. The table came from immunoSEQ multiplex PCR; TCRdb's copy has only in-frame clones and leaves some out. The top ten hold just under 8.5% of the sample, which has 90,000 to 110,000 clones, less than 90% seen once. The sequencing input was blood. The receptors were gathered from a person aged 18 to 75 in good health. Each CDR3 is given with its conserved first and last residue. A D gene is named only where the DNA matches it firmly. Clone size is given for some rows only: seen once, a few or many times, or a class if the clone is expanded.

>TRBV7-6|TRBD2|TRBJ2-1|.
TGTGCCAGCAGCCCTAGCGGGGCTATAAATGAGCAGTTCTTC
CASSPSGAINEQFF
>TRBV18|TRBD2|TRBJ2-7|.
TGTGCCAGCTCATCCGGGGGGGGCGAGCAGTACTTC
CASSSGGGEQYF
>TRBV30|.|TRBJ1-1|.
TGTGCCTGTTCGGGACGCCCGATGAACACTGAAGCTTTCTTT
CACSGRPMNTEAFF
>TRBV4-1|.|TRBJ2-3|.
TGCGCCAGCAGAGTCGGGCTTCACACAGATACGCAGTATTTT
CASRVGLHTDTQYF
>TRBV9|TRBD2|TRBJ2-7|.
TGTGCCAGCAGCAAAATAGCGGGCAATTCCTACGAGCAGTACTTC
CASSKIAGNSYEQYF
>TRBV28|.|TRBJ1-5|.
TGTGCCAGCACCGTGATTGGTCAGCCCCAGCATTTT
CASTVIGQPQHF
>TRBV18|TRBD2|TRBJ2-7|.
TGTGCCAGCTCAAAAGGACTAGCGGGCGGCCCGACTTACTACGAGCAGTACTTC
CASSKGLAGGPTYYEQYF
>TRBV19|TRBD2|TRBJ2-3|.
TGTGCCAGTAGTCACCTGGGGGGGGCTAGCGGGAAAACAGATACGCAGTATTTT
CASSHLGGASGKTDTQYF
>TRBV18|TRBD1|TRBJ2-1|.
TGTGCCAGCTCACCACGACAGGGTACATCCTACAATGAGCAGTTCTTC
CASSPRQGTSYNEQFF
>TRBV5-1|.|TRBJ2-2|.
TGCGCCAGCAGTCTCGGGGAGGAGAGGGAGCTGTTTTTT
CASSLGEERELFF
>TRBV28|TRBD1|TRBJ2-7|.
TGTGCCAGCAGTGAGGGGACAGATTCCTACGAGCAGTACTTC
CASSEGTDSYEQYF
>TRBV9|.|TRBJ2-3|.
TGTGCCAGCAGTACAGGGACCACAGATACGCAGTATTTT
CASSTGTTDTQYF
>TRBV5-1|.|TRBJ2-3|.
TGCGCCAGCAGCTTGGCCGGAGGTATTACAGATACGCAGTATTTT
CASSLAGGITDTQYF
>TRBV28|.|TRBJ2-7|once
TGTGCCAGCAGTTTAAGGACGGTAGGGGTTTACGAGCAGTACTTC
CASSLRTVGVYEQYF
>TRBV11-2|.|TRBJ2-7|.
TGTGCCAGCAGCTTAGTTAATGGGGAGCTCTCCTACGAGCAGTACTTC
CASSLVNGELSYEQYF
>TRBV4-2|TRBD2|TRBJ2-3|.
TGTGCCAGCAGCCAAGACAGCACTAGCGGGGGGTCACGGGGTGCGCAGTATTTT
CASSQDSTSGGSRGAQYF
>TRBV7-2|.|TRBJ2-7|once
TGTGCCAGCAGCCCACATGGGACTTTCTACGAGCAGTACTTC
CASSPHGTFYEQYF
>TRBV18|TRBD2|TRBJ2-3|medium-sized
TGTGCCAGCTCCCCGGGACTAGCGGGTTCAGATACGCAGTATTTT
CASSPGLAGSDTQYF
>TRBV6-6|TRBD1|TRBJ2-5|.
TGTGCCAGCAGTTCTAGGACAGGGGGGAACCAAGAGACCCAGTACTTC
CASSSRTGGNQETQYF
>TRBV7-2|.|TRBJ2-2|.
TGTGCCAACACCCCGGTCGACACTTTCGCGAACACCGGGGAGCTGTTTTTT
CANTPVDTFANTGELFF
>TRBV4-2|TRBD2|TRBJ2-1|.
TGTGCCAGCAGCCAAGGAGGACTAGCGGGCTACAATGAGCAGTTCTTC
CASSQGGLAGYNEQFF
>TRBV6-4|.|TRBJ1-2|.
TGTGCCAGCAGTGACTTGGGTTATGGCTACACCTTC
CASSDLGYGYTF
>TRBV29-1|.|TRBJ1-4|.
TGCAGCGTTGCATGGGATAATGAAAAACTGTTTTTT
CSVAWDNEKLFF
>TRBV5-6|TRBD1|TRBJ2-1|.
TGTGCCAGTCTGGACAGGGGAACGTGGTACAATGAGCAGTTCTTC
CASLDRGTWYNEQFF
>TRBV7-2|.|TRBJ1-1|once
TGTGCCAGCAGCCGAGTTGTCGAAGCGAACACTGAAGCTTTCTTT
CASSRVVEANTEAFF
>TRBV9|.|TRBJ2-1|.
TGTGCCAGCAGCGTAGGGGAAGGCCCCAATGAGCAGTTCTTC
CASSVGEGPNEQFF
>TRBV6-5|.|TRBJ1-1|once
TGTGCCAGCAGTTACTCGACACCTTTGAACACTGAAGCTTTCTTT
CASSYSTPLNTEAFF
>TRBV5-4|TRBD2|TRBJ2-7|.
TGTGCCAGCAGCATGGGACTAGGAGACTACGAGCAGTACTTC
CASSMGLGDYEQYF
>TRBV27|TRBD1|TRBJ2-2|.
TGTGCCAGCAGTCCTAACAGGGGCACCGGGGAGCTGTTTTTT
CASSPNRGTGELFF